Listed below are T cell receptor beta chains from one sample, sequenced in a study of T-cell reconstitution after alpha-beta-depleted transplantation in children. TCRdb re-analysed the PCR reads in MiXCR, keeping a single row per CDR3 protein. This repertoire shows around 300,000 distinct CDR3 sequences, around a tenth found once; its top ten account for 23%. The sample in question was peripheral blood, obtained 180 days after TCRalphabeta/CD19-depleted stem cell transplant. These receptors originate from a male patient aged 2 to 10 who had a stem cell transplant for chronic granulomatous disease, so the T cells may come from the graft donor. Each CDR3 is given with its conserved first and last residue. The D gene is left open where the match is weak. Expanded clones get a size class; other rows say once, few or many, or leave the size out.

many	NA	TRBV29-1	TRBJ1-3	CSVVFQGSGNTIYF	TGCAGCGTTGTTTTCCAGGGTTCTGGAAACACCATATATTTT
many	NA	TRBV28	TRBJ1-5	CASSLIRDQPQHF	TGTGCCAGCAGTTTAATCAGAGATCAGCCCCAGCATTTT
NA	NA	TRBV29-1	TRBJ2-2	CSVESRDTGELFF	TGCAGCGTTGAGAGCCGGGACACCGGGGAGCTGTTTTTT
many	TRBD1	TRBV4-1	TRBJ2-2	CASSQDRTGKTGELFF	TGCGCCAGCAGCCAAGATCGGACAGGGAAGACCGGGGAGCTGTTTTTT
many	TRBD2	TRBV7-6	TRBJ2-7	CASSASGRNEQYF	TGTGCCAGCAGCGCTAGCGGGAGGAACGAGCAGTACTTC
few	TRBD2	TRBV18	TRBJ2-3	CASSPGLAGPTDTQYF	TGTGCCAGCTCACCCGGACTAGCGGGGCCCACAGATACGCAGTATTTT
many	TRBD2	TRBV30	TRBJ2-1	CAWRTTSGGSSYNEQFF	TGTGCCTGGCGAACCACAAGCGGCGGGAGCTCCTACAATGAGCAGTTCTTC
many	TRBD1	TRBV6-1	TRBJ1-1	CASSTTGVKGVFAFF	TGTGCCAGCAGCACTACAGGGGTAAAGGGTGTATTCGCTTTCTTT
medium-sized	NA	TRBV4-1	TRBJ2-1	CASSQDKVGKQFF	TGCGCCAGCAGCCAAGATAAGGTGGGGAAGCAGTTCTTC
many	TRBD1	TRBV5-1	TRBJ2-2	CANRQGITGELFF	TGCGCCAACCGACAGGGGATCACCGGGGAGCTGTTTTTT
many	TRBD2	TRBV27	TRBJ2-3	CASSFFGLAGGSTDTQYF	TGTGCCAGCAGTTTCTTCGGACTAGCGGGAGGCTCCACAGATACGCAGTATTTT
few	NA	TRBV5-4	TRBJ2-5	CASSLTPGRSTGETQYF	TGTGCCAGCAGCCTAACCCCGGGCCGTTCTACCGGGGAGACCCAGTACTTC
many	NA	TRBV25-1	TRBJ1-2	CASRGGDYGYTF	TGTGCCAGCCGAGGGGGAGACTATGGCTACACCTTC
many	NA	TRBV29-1	TRBJ2-7	CSVKGGYEQYF	TGCAGCGTTAAGGGGGGGTACGAGCAGTACTTC
many	TRBD1	TRBV19	TRBJ2-2	CASSPHSGTGVTGELFF	TGTGCCAGTAGTCCCCACTCCGGGACAGGGGTGACCGGGGAGCTGTTTTTT
NA	NA	TRBV12-3/TRBV12-4	TRBJ1-3	CASSFEGGNTIYF	TGTGCCAGCAGTTTTGAGGGCGGAAACACCATATATTTT
once	NA	TRBV20-1	TRBJ1-3	CSARTPAGNTIYF	TGCAGTGCGCGGACCCCGGCTGGAAACACCATATATTTT
many	NA	TRBV11-2	TRBJ2-1	CASSLALVGYNEQFF	TGTGCCAGCAGCTTAGCCCTAGTAGGCTACAATGAGCAGTTCTTC
many	TRBD1	TRBV7-9	TRBJ1-2	CASSLGTGDFYGYTF	TGTGCCAGCAGCCTAGGGACAGGGGACTTCTATGGCTACACCTTC
few	NA	TRBV25-1	TRBJ1-2	CASSSQAYGYTF	TGTGCCAGCAGTAGCCAGGCCTATGGCTACACCTTC
many	TRBD2	TRBV7-9	TRBJ2-1	CASSFQTATSEINNEQFF	TGTGCCAGCAGCTTCCAAACCGCGACTAGCGAAATAAACAATGAGCAGTTCTTC
many	NA	TRBV3-1	TRBJ2-7	CASSLGVDEQYF	TGTGCCAGCAGCCTTGGAGTAGACGAGCAGTACTTC
many	NA	TRBV30	TRBJ1-4	CAWSVERNHPATNEKLFF	TGTGCCTGGAGTGTCGAGAGAAATCACCCGGCAACTAATGAAAAACTGTTTTTT
many	NA	TRBV6-1	TRBJ2-2	CASSDTDTGELFF	TGTGCCAGCAGTGACACGGACACCGGGGAGCTGTTTTTT
many	TRBD1	TRBV9	TRBJ2-7	CASSEGTVGADYEQYF	TGTGCCAGCAGCGAGGGGACAGTCGGGGCGGACTACGAGCAGTACTTC
NA	NA	TRBV11-2	TRBJ2-3	CASSLRTATDTQYF	TGTGCCAGCAGCTTAAGGACAGCGACAGATACGCAGTATTTT
many	TRBD1	TRBV12-3/TRBV12-4	TRBJ2-5	CASSRQGPLETQYF	TGTGCCAGCAGCAGACAGGGACCCTTGGAGACCCAGTACTTC
many	NA	TRBV7-9	TRBJ2-5	CAEGHQETQYF	TGTGCAGAGGGGCATCAAGAGACCCAGTACTTC
many	TRBD1	TRBV29-1	TRBJ2-2	CSADRDSTGELFF	TGCAGCGCCGACAGGGATTCCACCGGGGAGCTGTTTTTT
few	NA	TRBV18	TRBJ2-2	CASSPRLITNTGELFF	TGTGCCAGCTCACCACGACTCATTACGAACACCGGGGAGCTGTTTTTT
few	TRBD2	TRBV3-1	TRBJ2-5	CASSQDRPSGRFETQYF	TGTGCCAGCAGCCAAGATCGCCCTAGCGGGAGATTTGAGACCCAGTACTTC
many	NA	TRBV6-5	TRBJ1-5	CASSYSGESQPQHF	TGTGCCAGCAGTTACTCGGGGGAAAGTCAGCCCCAGCATTTT
many	TRBD1	TRBV5-1	TRBJ2-2	CASSLEDRAKNTGELFF	TGCGCCAGCAGCTTAGAGGACAGGGCAAAGAACACCGGGGAGCTGTTTTTT
many	TRBD1	TRBV7-9	TRBJ2-7	CASSLFRTGSYEQYF	TGTGCCAGCAGCTTATTTCGGACAGGGTCCTACGAGCAGTACTTC
many	NA	TRBV7-2	TRBJ2-7	CASSSLLYEQYF	TGTGCCAGCAGCTCTCTACTCTACGAGCAGTACTTC
NA	NA	TRBV7-8	TRBJ2-1	CASSLALYRGYNEQFF	TGTGCCAGCAGCTTAGCCCTCTACCGGGGCTACAATGAGCAGTTCTTC
many	NA	TRBV4-1	TRBJ1-3	CASSQHREKDADSGNTIYF	TGCGCCAGCAGCCAGCATAGGGAGAAGGACGCCGACTCTGGAAACACCATATATTTT
many	NA	TRBV20-1	TRBJ1-3	CSARGSVGNTIYF	TGCAGTGCTAGAGGGTCGGTTGGAAACACCATATATTTT
many	TRBD1	TRBV12-3/TRBV12-4	TRBJ2-5	CASSLAIIDRVETQYF	TGTGCCAGCAGTTTAGCAATAATTGACAGGGTAGAGACCCAGTACTTC
many	NA	TRBV10-3	TRBJ2-1	CAVRDSTVGEQFF	TGTGCCGTCAGGGACTCTACAGTGGGAGAGCAGTTCTTC
many	NA	TRBV7-2	TRBJ2-7	CASSFKSILSYEQYF	TGTGCCAGCAGCTTCAAATCGATTCTGAGTTACGAGCAGTACTTC
many	NA	TRBV4-1	TRBJ2-2	CASSQDWGPGELFF	TGCGCCAGCAGCCAAGATTGGGGCCCCGGGGAGCTGTTTTTT
NA	TRBD1	TRBV20-1	TRBJ2-5	CSARRGQGETQYF	TGCAGTGCTAGAAGGGGGCAGGGGGAGACCCAGTACTTC
many	TRBD1	TRBV24-1	TRBJ2-3	CATSDRVPDTQYF	TGTGCCACCAGCGACAGGGTGCCAGATACGCAGTATTTT
many	NA	TRBV7-9	TRBJ1-6	CGTGSSYNSPLHF	TGTGGCACAGGGAGCTCCTATAATTCACCCCTCCACTTT
many	TRBD1	TRBV20-1	TRBJ1-4	CSVLPRDRGRGNEKLFF	TGCAGTGTCCTACCCCGGGACAGGGGGAGGGGTAATGAAAAACTGTTTTTT
many	NA	TRBV10-2	TRBJ2-7	CASSENPESSYEQYF	TGCGCCAGCAGTGAGAACCCTGAGAGCTCCTACGAGCAGTACTTC
many	TRBD1	TRBV5-1	TRBJ2-2	CASSPRGPTGELFF	TGCGCCAGCAGCCCCAGGGGGCCCACCGGGGAGCTGTTTTTT
many	TRBD1	TRBV19	TRBJ2-1	CARQGQGADNEQFF	TGTGCCCGCCAGGGACAGGGGGCTGACAATGAGCAGTTCTTC
NA	TRBD1	TRBV25-1	TRBJ2-3	CASSGPDRVTDTQYF	TGTGCCAGCAGTGGCCCGGACAGGGTAACAGATACGCAGTATTTT
many	TRBD2	TRBV3-1	TRBJ2-1	CASSQTSGSNEQFF	TGTGCCAGCAGCCAGACTAGCGGAAGCAATGAGCAGTTCTTC
few	NA	TRBV7-3	TRBJ2-1	CASSFSPISYNEQFF	TGTGCCAGCAGCTTTAGTCCAATCTCCTACAATGAGCAGTTCTTC
many	TRBD2	TRBV4-2	TRBJ2-5	CASSQPPGGHPRRETQYF	TGTGCCAGCAGCCAACCCCCGGGGGGGCACCCGCGACGGGAGACCCAGTACTTC